One sample yielded the 15 T cell receptor beta chains listed below, sequenced in a study of Ad26.COV2.S vaccination and SARS-CoV-2 variants. Assay used: immunoSEQ multiplex PCR; TCRdb lists only in-frame clones, some missing. This table has 300,000 to 400,000 clones, approximately 86% appearing once. The treatment is: some 19 received Ad26.COV2.S at low or high dose, single or two shots; roughly 5 received placebo; per-sample allocation not given. Samples analyzed were those drawn on day 63 after the first vaccine or placebo injection. The sample in question was peripheral blood, obtained in a trial of Ad26.COV2.S vaccine versus placebo. These receptors came from a person between 18 and 59 years old who received the Ad26.COV2.S COVID-19 vaccine or a placebo.

This chain joins TRBV4-3 and TRBJ1-2, with D maybe TRBD1 (5 bases). The CDR3 covers 16 residues. Trimming cost V 0 bases and J 4 bases, with 15 bases left between them. The germline V gene encodes CDR1 LGHNA and CDR2 YSLEER. The CDR3 loop is CASSQDLRGAGYGYTF. For the CDR3, the DNA is TGCGCCAGCAGCCAAGACTTACGGGGCGCGGGCTATGGCTACACCTTC.

J is TRBJ2-5 and V is TRBV5-5; possibly TRBD1 or TRBD2 for D (6 bases each). The CDR3 is 15 residues long. Trimming removed 4 bases from V and 5 bases from J, with 18 bases in between. Germline lookup yields CDR1 SGHKS and CDR2 YYEKEE (reference sequence). CDR3 sequence reads: CASSLVKGGSETQYF. The CDR3 DNA is TGTGCCAGCAGCCTTGTAAAGGGGGGCTCGGAGACCCAGTACTTC.

This clone has more than one count but fewer than ten. The rearrangement links TRBV3-1 (or the pseudogene TRBV3-2) to TRBJ2-7; no clear D. Trimming cost V 0 bases and J 1 base, with 7 bases left between them. Germline-derived CDR1 and CDR2 are LGHDT and YNNKEL (reference sequence). This CDR3 is built from 14 residues. CDR3 DNA: TGTGCCAGCAGCCAAGACGACTGGTCCTACGAGCAGTACTTC. Protein sequence: CASSQDDWSYEQYF.

On this clone itself: Just one base apart from a much larger clone, this may be a read error. The V and J genes are TRBV28 and TRBJ2-7; the D is unclear. This CDR3 spans 12 amino acids. Trimming stripped 3 bases from V and 3 bases from J, with 6 bases between. CDR1 MDHEN and CDR2 SYDVKM come from the germline V gene. Here the CDR3 reads CASSFPGYEQYF. The CDR3 region has the DNA TGTGCCAGCAGTTTCCCGGGCTACGAGCAGTACTTC.

V and J are TRBV5-4 and TRBJ2-7; 8 nucleotides agree with TRBD1. The J segment lost 3 bases and the V segment lost 0 bases, leaving 2 bases of the junction unmatched. In germline, CDR1 is SGHNT, CDR2 YYREEE (reference sequence). The length of the CDR3 is 14 residues. The CDR3 region has the DNA TGTGCCAGCAGCTTGGCCGGACAGGGCTACGAGCAGTACTTC. It yields the protein CASSLAGQGYEQYF.

The genes are TRBV27 and TRBJ1-6; the D is unclear. In germline, CDR1 is MNHEY, CDR2 SMNVEV (reference sequence). The CDR3 is 17 residues long. With 4 bases removed from V and 0 bases from J, the gap between germline ends came to 13 bases. CDR3 DNA: TGTGCCAGCAGTTCCCCCTCCTCGGGCTCCTATAATTCACCCCTCCACTTT. Translating gives CASSSPSSGSYNSPLHF.

The chain combines TRBV7-9 with TRBJ1-4; D is unresolved. The germline gives CDR1 SEHNR, CDR2 FQNEAQ (reference sequence). V lost 7 bases and J lost 5, with 17 bases in between. The CDR3 has 15 residues. The CDR3 spells CASTKEGSSNEKLFF. The CDR3 DNA reads as TGTGCCAGCACCAAAGAGGGAAGCTCGAATGAAAAACTGTTTTTT. Full variable domain (outside the CDR3, taken from reference TRBV7-9 and TRBJ1-4): DTGVSQNPRHKITKRGQNVTFRCDPISEHNRLYWYRQTLGQGPEFLTYFQNEAQLEKSRLLSDRFSAERPKGSFSTLEIQRTEQGDSAMYLCASTKEGSSNEKLFFGSGTQLSVL.

The chain recombines TRBV10-1 with TRBJ2-2; 9 bases are a match to TRBD1. V gave up 7 bases and J gave up 8 bases; unmatched junction bases: 8. In germline, CDR1 is WNHNN, CDR2 SYGVQD (reference sequence). This CDR3 has 14 amino acids. The CDR3: CASNRDRATGELFF. CDR3 sequence (DNA): TGCGCCAGCAACCGGGACAGGGCCACAGGGGAGCTGTTTTTT.

J is TRBJ1-3 and V is TRBV5-8; D is uncertain. V was cut by 1 base and J by 0 bases, with 11 bases left in between. CDR1 is SGHTS, CDR2 YDEGEE, per germline. The length of the CDR3 is 16 residues. The CDR3 region has the DNA TGTGCCAGCAGCTTGAGGAACGCATTCTCTGGAAACACCATATATTTT. Its protein is CASSLRNAFSGNTIYF. Using reference TRBV5-8 and TRBJ1-3 for the parts outside the CDR3, the full variable domain is EAGVTQSPTHLIKTRGQQATLRCSPISGHTSVYWYQQALGLGLQFLLWYDEGEERNRGNFPPRFSGRQFPNYSSELNVNALELEDSALYLCASSLRNAFSGNTIYFGEGSWLTVV.

The gene calls are TRBV30 and TRBJ2-3; D is perhaps TRBD1 (6 bases). V dropped 1 base and J dropped 6 bases, with 17 bases sitting between them. Germline V gene data show CDR1 as GTSNPN and CDR2 as SVGIG (reference sequence). The CDR3 consists of 15 residues. The CDR3 DNA reads as TGTGCCTGGAGTGCTGCCCTTATGGGGGCGGATACGCAGTATTTT. Residues: CAWSAALMGADTQYF.

The V gene is TRBV7-8, the J gene TRBJ2-2, with 7 bases that match TRBD2. CDR1 is SGHVS, CDR2 FQNEAQ, per germline. Losses at the gene ends were 1 base for V and 5 bases for J; bases not matched to a gene: 7. This CDR3 spans 16 amino acids. The CDR3 reads CASSLEPGGRTGELFF. CDR3 in DNA: TGTGCCAGCAGCTTAGAGCCGGGAGGTCGTACCGGGGAGCTGTTTTTT.

The gene calls are TRBV11-1 and TRBJ2-4, with 7 bases aligning to TRBD1. The germline V gene encodes CDR1 SGHAT and CDR2 FQDESV (reference sequence). There are 16 residues in the CDR3. The junction had 4 bases not matched to a gene; V was cut back by 0 bases and J by 2 bases. The CDR3, as DNA: TGTGCCAGCAGCTTAGCGGCTAGGGGGCCCAAAAACATTCAGTACTTC. It yields the protein CASSLAARGPKNIQYF. Filled out from reference TRBV11-1 and TRBJ2-4, the complete variable domain reads EAEVAQSPRYKITEKSQAVAFWCDPISGHATLYWYRQILGQGPELLVQFQDESVVDDSQLPKDRFSAERLKGVDSTLKIQPAELGDSAMYLCASSLAARGPKNIQYFGAGTRLSVL.

V and J are TRBV19 and TRBJ2-1; D unresolved. Trimming took off 4 bases at V and 4 bases at J, with 5 bases between the two ends. The CDR3 has 12 amino acids. The germline CDR1 and CDR2 sequences are LNHDA and SQIVND (reference sequence). CDR3 coding DNA: TGTGCCAGTAGTAAAGGTTACAATGAGCAGTTCTTC. Translated, it gives CASSKGYNEQFF.

The chain combines TRBV18 with TRBJ2-1; TRBD1 aligns across 7 bases. Germline CDR1 is KGHSH and CDR2 is LQKENI. Trimming cost V 3 bases and J 5 bases; bases outside gene matches: 7. The CDR3 has 15 amino acids. CDR3 nucleotides: TGTGCCAGCTCACCTTCCCGGGACAGACACAATGAGCAGTTCTTC. It specifies CASSPSRDRHNEQFF.

The chain employs TRBV6-5 and TRBJ2-7; no reliable D call. Trimming left V 0 bases short and J 2 bases short, with 11 bases between. Germline CDR1 MNHEY, CDR2 SVGAGI. CDR3 size: 15 residues. The CDR3: CASSYSRGGPYEQYF. CDR3 DNA: TGTGCCAGCAGTTACTCGAGAGGCGGACCCTACGAGCAGTACTTC.